This T cell receptor (beta chain) was identified in a study of T cell responses to AZD1222 COVID-19 vaccine. Germline-derived CDR1 and CDR2 are MNHEY and SMNVEV (reference sequence). The CDR3 is 14 residues long, ends included. As concerns this clone: The DNA is left out, because the CDR3 cannot be placed on it with certainty; the CDR3 is given as TCRdb lists it.

Sequencing was performed with immunoSEQ multiplex PCR; in TCRdb, only in-frame clones are kept and a portion is missing. The sample carries about 130,000 clones, about nine tenths recorded once. The material sequenced was peripheral blood, taken on day 0 of AZD1222 vaccination. The sequence was obtained from an adult in good health. The chain recombines TRBV27 with TRBJ1-2; the table's D gene call, TRBD1, was not cross checked with the DNA. The chain's CDR3 is CASSSSTGAGGYTF.